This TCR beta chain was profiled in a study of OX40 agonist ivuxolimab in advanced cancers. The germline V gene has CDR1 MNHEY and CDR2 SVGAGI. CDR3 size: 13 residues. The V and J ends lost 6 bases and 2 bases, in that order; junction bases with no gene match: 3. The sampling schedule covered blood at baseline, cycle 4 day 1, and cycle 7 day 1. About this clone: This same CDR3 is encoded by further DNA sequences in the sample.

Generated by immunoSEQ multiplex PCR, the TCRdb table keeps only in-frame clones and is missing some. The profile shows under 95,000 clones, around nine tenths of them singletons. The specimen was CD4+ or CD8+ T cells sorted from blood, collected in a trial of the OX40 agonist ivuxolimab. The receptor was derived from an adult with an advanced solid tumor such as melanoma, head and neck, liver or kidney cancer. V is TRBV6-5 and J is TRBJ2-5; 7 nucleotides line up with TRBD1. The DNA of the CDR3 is TGTGCCAGCAGGGGGACAGCGCAAGAGACCCAGTACTTC. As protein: CASRGTAQETQYF.